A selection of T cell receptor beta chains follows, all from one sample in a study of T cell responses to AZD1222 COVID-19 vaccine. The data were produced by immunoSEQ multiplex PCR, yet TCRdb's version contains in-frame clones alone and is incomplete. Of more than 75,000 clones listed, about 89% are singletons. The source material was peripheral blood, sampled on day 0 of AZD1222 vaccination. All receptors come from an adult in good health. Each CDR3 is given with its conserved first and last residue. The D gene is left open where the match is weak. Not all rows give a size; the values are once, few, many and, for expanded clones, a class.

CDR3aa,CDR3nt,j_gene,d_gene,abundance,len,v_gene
CATAGQMNTEAFF,TGTGCCACCGCGGGGCAGATGAACACTGAAGCTTTCTTT,TRBJ1-1,NA,NA,13,TRBV27
CASSPRQVTYGYTF,TGTGCCAGCAGTCCAAGACAGGTTACCTATGGCTACACCTTC,TRBJ1-2,NA,NA,14,TRBV27
CASSAEGRRNTEAFF,TGCGCCAGCAGCGCCGAGGGACGGAGGAACACTGAAGCTTTCTTT,TRBJ1-1,NA,once,15,TRBV5-1
CASSLPPGTGGRSNQPQHF,TGTGCCAGCAGTTTGCCTCCCGGGACAGGGGGCCGAAGCAATCAGCCCCAGCATTTT,TRBJ1-5,TRBD1,NA,19,TRBV28
CASSPDSASYEQYF,TGTGCCAGCTCACCGGACAGCGCATCCTACGAGCAGTACTTC,TRBJ2-7,NA,NA,14,TRBV18
CASSIFGGGTDTQYF,TGTGCCAGTAGTATTTTTGGGGGGGGCACAGATACGCAGTATTTT,TRBJ2-3,TRBD2,NA,15,TRBV19
CASSLIGLGEQFF,TGTGCCAGCAGCTTAATTGGTTTAGGTGAGCAGTTCTTC,TRBJ2-1,NA,NA,13,TRBV7-2
CASSPQPGTSGNEQFF,TGCGCCAGCAGCCCCCAACCCGGGACTAGCGGAAATGAGCAGTTCTTC,TRBJ2-1,TRBD2,NA,16,TRBV4-3
CASSTTGNGYTF,TGTGCCAGCAGCACTACAGGGAATGGCTACACCTTC,TRBJ1-2,NA,NA,12,TRBV28
CASSYSHRANTGELFF,TGTGCCAGCAGTTACTCGCACCGTGCGAACACCGGGGAGCTGTTTTTT,TRBJ2-2,NA,NA,16,TRBV6-5
CASSPGSGAIGYTF,TGCGCCAGCAGCCCGGGAAGCGGGGCGATTGGCTACACCTTC,TRBJ1-2,NA,NA,14,TRBV5-1
CASSRGFSYEQYF,TGTGCCAGCAGCCGGGGCTTCTCCTACGAGCAGTACTTC,TRBJ2-7,NA,once,13,TRBV7-8
CASSLARTDSNQPQHF,TGTGCCAGCAGCTTAGCCAGGACAGATAGCAATCAGCCCCAGCATTTT,TRBJ1-5,NA,NA,16,TRBV7-9
CASSLGGGWNTEAFF,TGCGCCAGCAGCTTGGGAGGGGGGTGGAACACTGAAGCTTTCTTT,TRBJ1-1,NA,NA,15,TRBV5-1
CAWSDPGTGSEKLFF,TGTGCCTGGAGTGATCCCGGGACAGGGAGTGAAAAACTGTTTTTT,TRBJ1-4,TRBD1,NA,15,TRBV30
CASSPDRGNGVDEQFF,TGCGCCAGCAGCCCGGACAGGGGGAACGGAGTGGACGAGCAGTTCTTC,TRBJ2-1,TRBD1,NA,16,TRBV5-1
CASSDGSYYEQYF,TGTGCCAGCAGTGATGGCAGCTACTACGAGCAGTACTTC,TRBJ2-7,NA,NA,13,TRBV6-1
CASSVSHEQFF,TGTGCCAGCAGTGTCAGCCATGAGCAGTTCTTC,TRBJ2-1,NA,NA,11,TRBV28
CASSQARRAEGPNEKLFF,TGTGCCAGCAGCCAAGCCAGGCGGGCGGAAGGGCCCAATGAAAAACTGTTTTTT,TRBJ1-4,NA,NA,18,TRBV4-2
CASSDRQGAITLPNTEAFF,TGTGCCAGCAGCGACCGACAGGGGGCCATTACCCTTCCGAACACTGAAGCTTTCTTT,TRBJ1-1,TRBD1,NA,19,TRBV7-2
CASSFSGRGTYEQYF,TGTGCCAGTAGTTTCAGCGGGAGGGGGACCTACGAGCAGTACTTC,TRBJ2-7,TRBD2,NA,15,TRBV19
CASGRRASGANVLTF,TGTGCCAGCGGCCGTCGGGCCTCTGGGGCCAACGTCCTGACTTTC,TRBJ2-6,NA,NA,15,TRBV7-8
CASSSYQTGGQETQYF,TGTGCCAGCAGCTCGTATCAGACAGGGGGCCAAGAGACCCAGTACTTC,TRBJ2-5,TRBD1,once,16,TRBV11-2
CASSRFTSSYNEQFF,TGTGCCAGCAGCCGGTTCACCAGCTCCTACAATGAGCAGTTCTTC,TRBJ2-1,NA,NA,15,TRBV7-2
CASSPGLAGETQYF,TGCGCCAGCTCCCCGGGACTAGCAGGAGAGACCCAGTACTTC,TRBJ2-5,TRBD2,NA,14,TRBV5-1
CASSTHSGANVLTF,TGTGCCAGCAGCACACACTCTGGGGCCAACGTCCTGACTTTC,TRBJ2-6,NA,NA,14,TRBV7-2
CASSRRDSKIYF,TGTGCCAGCAGCCGCCGGGACAGCAAGATATATTTT,TRBJ1-3,TRBD1,NA,12,TRBV7-6
CATSRRESGNTIYF,TGTGCCACCAGCAGGAGGGAGTCTGGAAACACCATATATTTT,TRBJ1-3,NA,NA,14,TRBV15
CASSQEPGKGNSPLHF,TGCGCCAGCAGCCAAGAACCAGGGAAGGGTAATTCACCCCTCCACTTT,TRBJ1-6,NA,once,16,TRBV4-3
CAISDGVKHPNYGYTF,TGTGCCATCAGTGACGGGGTTAAGCACCCGAACTATGGCTACACCTTC,TRBJ1-2,NA,NA,16,TRBV10-3
CASNPGTGDQYEQYF,TGTGCCAGTAACCCCGGGACAGGGGACCAATACGAGCAGTACTTC,TRBJ2-7,TRBD1,NA,15,TRBV19
CASSWGGINTDTQYF,TGCGCCAGCAGCTGGGGGGGCATTAACACAGATACGCAGTATTTT,TRBJ2-3,NA,NA,15,TRBV5-1
CASSPGKSSYEQYF,TGTGCCAGCAGCCCGGGTAAGAGCTCCTACGAGCAGTACTTC,TRBJ2-7,NA,NA,14,TRBV5-6
CASNSVQGLAKNIQYF,TGTGCCAGCAATTCGGTCCAGGGCCTAGCCAAAAACATTCAGTACTTC,TRBJ2-4,NA,NA,16,TRBV2
CASSWGRRGETQYF,TGTGCCAGCAGTTGGGGCCGGAGGGGAGAGACCCAGTACTTC,TRBJ2-5,NA,NA,14,TRBV27
CATSRGLYEQYF,TGCGCCACCAGCAGGGGGCTGTACGAGCAGTACTTC,TRBJ2-7,TRBD1,NA,12,TRBV10-2
CASSYSGPYGAEAFF,TGTGCCAGCAGTTACTCTGGGCCTTACGGGGCTGAAGCTTTCTTT,TRBJ1-1,NA,NA,15,TRBV6-6
CASSRPGGTEAFF,TGTGCCAGCAGCCGTCCGGGAGGCACTGAAGCTTTCTTT,TRBJ1-1,NA,NA,13,TRBV7-2
CASSPESWGLGEKLFF,TGTGCCAGCAGCCCAGAATCGTGGGGTCTAGGTGAAAAACTGTTTTTT,TRBJ1-4,NA,NA,16,TRBV7-2
CSAQRTNTGELFF,TGCAGCGCTCAGCGGACAAACACCGGGGAGCTGTTTTTT,TRBJ2-2,NA,NA,13,TRBV29-1
CASSLNGGSPGNTEAFF,TGTGCCAGCAGCTTAAACGGAGGATCGCCAGGGAACACTGAAGCTTTCTTT,TRBJ1-1,NA,NA,17,TRBV7-2
CASSLVRSGYTF,TGTGCCAGCAGCTTGGTGAGATCTGGCTACACCTTC,TRBJ1-2,NA,NA,12,TRBV5-6
CASSDQRDENEQFF,TGTGCCAGCAGTGACCAGCGGGATGAAAATGAGCAGTTCTTC,TRBJ2-1,TRBD2,few,14,TRBV2
CASSPSGSSYNEQFF,TGCGCCAGCAGCCCATCAGGGAGCTCCTACAATGAGCAGTTCTTC,TRBJ2-1,NA,once,15,TRBV5-1
CASSLDGFNQPQHF,TGTGCCAGCAGCTTGGACGGATTCAATCAGCCCCAGCATTTT,TRBJ1-5,NA,NA,14,TRBV5-4
CASTTGQGGNYGYTF,TGTGCCAGCACCACGGGGCAGGGGGGTAACTATGGCTACACCTTC,TRBJ1-2,TRBD1,NA,15,TRBV7-2
CASSLNSNYGYTF,TGTGCCAGCAGCTTGAACAGTAACTATGGCTACACCTTC,TRBJ1-2,NA,NA,13,TRBV7-2
CASSEGTGGNQPQHF,TGCGCCAGCAGTGAAGGGACAGGGGGCAATCAGCCCCAGCATTTT,TRBJ1-5,TRBD1,NA,15,TRBV5-1
CARSLVGGMNTEAFF,TGTGCCAGAAGCTTGGTCGGGGGGATGAACACTGAAGCTTTCTTT,TRBJ1-1,NA,NA,15,TRBV5-3
CASSIGQGGTDTQYF,TGTGCCAGTAGTATAGGACAGGGGGGCACAGATACGCAGTATTTT,TRBJ2-3,TRBD1,NA,15,TRBV19
CASSLVSSGGAPEQFF,TGTGCCAGCAGCTTAGTGTCTAGCGGGGGGGCGCCTGAGCAGTTCTTC,TRBJ2-1,TRBD2,NA,16,TRBV7-2
CASSLVRNTEAFF,TGTGCCAGCAGCTTAGTTAGGAACACTGAAGCTTTCTTT,TRBJ1-1,NA,NA,13,TRBV11-3
CSASGDLGAYTEAFF,TGCAGTGCTAGTGGGGATCTCGGAGCCTACACTGAAGCTTTCTTT,TRBJ1-1,NA,NA,15,TRBV20-1
CASSRDRQNQPQHF,TGTGCCAGCAGCAGGGACCGCCAAAATCAGCCCCAGCATTTT,TRBJ1-5,NA,NA,14,TRBV7-9